This TCR beta chain was obtained from a study of CD8+ T cells in alopecia areata. About the research overall: Those patients who were treated received oral tofacitinib, which was given at 5 to 10 mg twice daily for moderate-to-severe alopecia areata. Dosing spanned 6 to 18 months on tofacitinib, then 6 months off drug. Study-wide points: Lesional scalp, notably in alopecia totalis/universalis, had clonality above that of normal scalp.

The CDR3 runs to 17 residues. Trimming pared 6 bases from V and 0 bases from J, leaving 20 bases between. Germline assignment: CDR1 SNHLY and CDR2 FYNNEI. As the sequencing template, cDNA was produced by extracting RNA and reverse transcribing it. Profiling relied on immunoSEQ multiplex PCR, and the TCRdb table lists in-frame clones only, not all of them. The sample consists of about 170,000 clones, approximately 52% of them appearing once. As for treatment: oral pan-JAK inhibitor, 5-10 mg twice daily. Peripheral blood, together with lesional scalp punch biopsies, was collected from alopecia areata patients. As to this clone: Its specificity is not known.

This chain joins TRBV2 and TRBJ1-1, with D possibly being TRBD1 (5 bases). The sequencing here drew on CD4+ T cells sorted from blood, taken at week 56, from a patient treated with tofacitinib. The receptor was derived from a human donor with alopecia areata. CDR3 DNA: TGTGCCAGCAGCCTCCGGGGCCACTCTACGTTGAACACTGAAGCTTTCTTT. Translation gives CASSLRGHSTLNTEAFF.